This is a list of T cell receptor beta chains from one sample in a study of T cells expressing NK-cell markers. TCRdb re-called the 5' RACE reads; every CDR3 protein appears as one record, without DNA. In all, the sample yields 500,000 to 600,000 distinct CDR3 sequences. The sample consisted of blood T cells: a sorted CD56 or NKG2C T cell subset, CD4+ or CD8+ T cells, or bulk PBMC T cells (not recorded which). These receptors all stem from a man between 18 and 35 years old in good health. Both conserved end residues are part of each CDR3.

TRBJ1-1	TRBV7-9	CASSSTSGPEAFF
TRBJ2-2	TRBV12-3/TRBV12-4	CASNSPSGTYTGELFF
TRBJ2-5	TRBV10-3	CAIKEGIRAQETQYF
TRBJ1-4	TRBV5-1	CASSRPASNEKLFF
TRBJ1-2	TRBV29-1	CSGSTGGDYGYTF
TRBJ2-3	TRBV12-3/TRBV12-4	CASTLPGDPADTQYF
TRBJ2-5	TRBV2	CAIYREGQETQYF
TRBJ1-1	TRBV12-3/TRBV12-4	CASSFLGGSGTEAFF
TRBJ2-7	TRBV12-3/TRBV12-4	CASSPQPGLGSYEQYF
TRBJ1-1	TRBV3-1	CASSPTGARGEAFF
TRBJ2-1	TRBV29-1	CSVEMTDYNEQFF
TRBJ1-6	TRBV5-1	CATQRRSNSPLHF
TRBJ2-2	TRBV11-2	CASSHGQGAGELFF
TRBJ2-3	TRBV20-1	CSALTSGTDTQYF
TRBJ1-1	TRBV6-2/TRBV6-3	CASSQTVTEAFF